The 20 T cell receptor beta chains presented below share a single source sample, sequenced in a study of blood T cells in healthy people across ages. A second PCR of about 7 to 12 cycles used a sample-barcoded 5' primer and a J-beta primer mix. TCRdb re-derived calls from the 5' RACE reads in MiXCR, one entry per CDR3 protein. The sample holds 1.5 million to 2 million distinct CDR3 sequences, around 48% seen once. Sequencing was done on a sample of blood. The origin of the receptors is a woman between 40 and 55 years old in good health.

This clonotype has just a few counts. The CDR3 nucleotides are TGTGCCACCAGTGATGTCGTCGGGACTAGCACAGATACGCAGTATTTT. It yields the protein CATSDVVGTSTDTQYF. This rearrangement joins TRBV24-1 to TRBJ2-3; D is perhaps TRBD2 (6 bases). CDR1 is KGHDR, CDR2 SFDVKD, per germline. Deletions cut 3 bases from V and 0 bases from J, with 12 bases between. This CDR3 has 16 residues.

The chain uses TRBV2 and TRBJ2-7; 9 nucleotides match TRBD1. There are 14 residues in the CDR3. Per the germline V gene, CDR1 is SNHLY and CDR2 is FYNNEI. V dropped 6 bases and J dropped 4; count of bases not matched to a gene: 7. CDR3 sequence reads: CASSHRGLQYEQYF. The DNA of the CDR3 is TGTGCCAGCAGCCACAGGGGGCTTCAATACGAGCAGTACTTC.

The chain carries TRBV27 and TRBJ2-7; 9 nucleotides line up with TRBD1. With the DNA end fitting TRBJ2-5 better, the J assignment may be wrong. CDR1 and CDR2 from the germline V gene are MNHEY and SMNVEV (reference sequence). This CDR3 has 16 residues. This CDR3 is CASSLGRDRVFETQYF. The CDR3 bases are TGTGCCAGCAGTTTGGGGCGGGACAGGGTGTTCGAGACCCAGTACTTC.

The genes are TRBV4-3 and TRBJ2-5, with a possible D match to TRBD1 (5 bases). Germline CDR1 reads LGHNA; CDR2 reads YSLEER. The V gene lost 0 bases and the J gene lost 11 bases, with 19 bases spanning the gap. This CDR3 spans 15 amino acids. CDR3 residues: CASSQDGEGVNEQYF. In DNA, the CDR3 is TGCGCCAGCAGCCAAGATGGGGAAGGGGTCAATGAGCAGTACTTC.

The CDR3 here is CATTKGRWKETQYF. Written as DNA, the CDR3 is TGTGCCACCACGAAGGGACGGTGGAAGGAGACCCAGTACTTC. This chain uses TRBV28 with TRBJ2-5; D may correspond to TRBD1 or TRBD2 (5 bases each). Trimming shortened V by 10 bases and J by 5 bases, and 20 bases separated the two germline ends. The CDR3 length is 14 residues. Germline V gives CDR1 MDHEN, CDR2 SYDVKM.

This rearrangement joins TRBV7-2 to TRBJ1-4; D is unresolved. V lost 5 bases and J lost 2, with 12 bases in between. This CDR3 region has 15 residues. Germline V lookup: CDR1 SGHTA, CDR2 FQGNSA. The CDR3 reads CASSPFLLTNEKLFF. The CDR3 nucleotides are TGTGCCAGCAGCCCCTTCCTACTTACTAATGAAAAACTGTTTTTT.

This CDR3 is CASSDARHNQPQHF. The CDR3 DNA is TGTGCCAGCAGCGACGCACGTCACAATCAGCCCCAGCATTTT. V is TRBV2 and J is TRBJ1-5; D is ambiguous. V was pared by 6 bases and J by 3 bases, with 12 bases between. The CDR3 loop spans 14 amino acids. The germline gives CDR1 SNHLY, CDR2 FYNNEI.

The genes are TRBV7-2 and TRBJ2-1; 7 positions agree with TRBD1. After removal of 2 bases from V and 0 bases from J, the junction contained 4 bases not matched to a gene. Germline V gene data show CDR1 as SGHTA and CDR2 as FQGNSA. The CDR3 sequence is 16 residues long. Here the CDR3 reads CASSLFGTDSYNEQFF. The CDR3 DNA is TGTGCCAGCAGCTTATTCGGGACAGACTCCTACAATGAGCAGTTCTTC.

CDR3: CASSRRQTLSYNEQYF. The CDR3 DNA reads TGTGCCAGCAGTAGACGACAGACTCTTTCCTACAATGAGCAGTACTTC. The chain employs TRBV27 and TRBJ2-1, with D maybe TRBD1 (5 bases). The end of the DNA fits TRBJ2-7 better, so the J call may be wrong. CDR1 is MNHEY and CDR2 is SMNVEV in the germline V gene (reference sequence). This CDR3 is 16 amino acids long.

The rearrangement links TRBV4-3 to TRBJ2-1; 11 nucleotides match TRBD1. Germline CDR1 is LGHNA and CDR2 is YSLEER. The CDR3 extends over 14 amino acids. Germline trimming cut 1 base from V and 9 bases from J; bases unmatched to any gene: 2. The CDR3 sequence: CASSQGGQGVEQFF. The DNA for the CDR3 is TGCGCCAGCAGCCAAGGGGGACAGGGGGTTGAGCAGTTCTTC.

The chain couples TRBV20-1 to TRBJ1-4, with D tentatively TRBD1 (6 bases). Germline values: CDR1 DFQATT, CDR2 SNEGSKA (reference sequence). This CDR3 has 14 residues. Deletions cut 2 bases from V and 0 bases from J, with 7 bases between. CDR3 nucleotide sequence: TGCAGTGCTAGACCAGGGGCAACTAATGAAAAACTGTTTTTT. It yields the protein CSARPGATNEKLFF.

This clonotype came up a few times. CDR3 sequence (DNA): TGTGCCAGCAGCCAGTTCCCTCAAGAGACCCAGTACTTC. Amino acid sequence: CASSQFPQETQYF. J is TRBJ2-5 and V is TRBV4-2; D gene ambiguous. The CDR3 extends over 13 amino acids. Germline lookup yields CDR1 LGHNA and CDR2 YNFKEQ. V lost 3 bases, J lost 2 bases, and 7 bases lay in between.

This clonotype was seen more than once but under ten times. The chain uses TRBV20-1 and TRBJ2-7; the D call may be TRBD1 or TRBD2 (7 bases each). Germline V lookup: CDR1 DFQATT, CDR2 SNEGSKA (reference sequence). The CDR3 has 14 amino acids. Trimming cost V 1 base and J 2 bases, with 12 bases left between them. This CDR3 is CSARGQGGTYEQYF. Here the CDR3 DNA reads TGCAGTGCTAGAGGACAGGGAGGGACCTACGAGCAGTACTTC.

The chain carries TRBV28 and TRBJ1-5; 7 bases fit TRBD1. This CDR3 contains 13 residues. Per the germline V gene, CDR1 is MDHEN and CDR2 is SYDVKM. Losses at the gene ends were 7 bases for V and 6 bases for J; bases not matched to a gene: 6. In DNA form, the CDR3 reads TGTGCCAGCACCCAGGGGGACTCTCAGCCCCAGCATTTT. Translation gives CASTQGDSQPQHF.

The chain is built from TRBV5-1 and TRBJ2-1; no clear D gene. Trimming left V 0 bases short and J 2 bases short, with 9 bases between. This CDR3 region has 15 residues. From germline, CDR1 is SGHRS and CDR2 YFSETQ. The CDR3, as DNA: TGCGCCAGCAGCTTGGGCGACACCGCCTACAATGAGCAGTTCTTC. Its protein product is CASSLGDTAYNEQFF.

This clonotype was observed a few times. The V gene is TRBV19, the J gene TRBJ2-7; weak D call: TRBD2 (6 bases). This CDR3 has 14 amino acids. CDR1 and CDR2 (germline): LNHDA, SQIVND (reference sequence). Trimming stripped 6 bases from V and 2 bases from J, with 14 bases between. CDR3 residues: CASSPGATTYEQYF. CDR3 nucleotide sequence: TGTGCCAGTAGCCCGGGAGCTACCACCTACGAGCAGTACTTC.

The chain has TRBV6-5 and TRBJ2-7; weak D call: TRBD1 (5 bases). The CDR3 consists of 14 residues. Germline V gives CDR1 MNHEY, CDR2 SVGAGI. Written as DNA, the CDR3 is TGTGCTCAGCACCCCAGGGTGGGGACCTACGAGCAGTACTTC. This gives the protein CAQHPRVGTYEQYF.

The rearrangement joins TRBV7-9 to TRBJ2-5; 10 positions match TRBD1. V lost 5 bases and J lost 6; bases outside the gene matches: 12. The CDR3 extends over 16 amino acids. Germline CDR1 and CDR2: SEHNR and FQNEAQ (reference sequence). CDR3 coding DNA: TGTGCCAGCAGCGTAGGCCCTGGACAGGGGGAGAAGACCCAGTACTTC. It specifies CASSVGPGQGEKTQYF. The complete variable domain, with remaining parts taken from reference TRBV7-9 and TRBJ2-5, reads DTGVSQNPRHKITKRGQNVTFRCDPISEHNRLYWYRQTLGQGPEFLTYFQNEAQLEKSRLLSDRFSAERPKGSFSTLEIQRTEQGDSAMYLCASSVGPGQGEKTQYFGPGTRLLVL.

This clonotype was seen a few times. The J gene is TRBJ2-1, the V gene TRBV6-1; 9 bases map to TRBD1. Germline-derived CDR1 and CDR2 are MNHNS and SASEGT. V was pared by 1 base and J by 2 bases, with 3 bases of the junction left unmatched. The CDR3 length is 16 residues. CDR3 in DNA: TGTGCCAGCAGTGAAGACTACAGGGGGCCCTACAATGAGCAGTTCTTC. Amino acids: CASSEDYRGPYNEQFF.

As concerns this clonotype: At one end, the junction sequence differs from germline, possibly due to a read error. The CDR3 loop reads CARSLTNFRGQHNEQFF. In DNA form, the CDR3 reads TGTGCCAGAAGCTTAACCAATTTCCGAGGACAGCACAATGAGCAGTTCTTC. The chain carries TRBV7-2 and TRBJ2-1, with a possible D match to TRBD1 (6 bases). CDR1 SGHTA and CDR2 FQGNSA come from the germline V gene. CDR3 length: 17 residues.